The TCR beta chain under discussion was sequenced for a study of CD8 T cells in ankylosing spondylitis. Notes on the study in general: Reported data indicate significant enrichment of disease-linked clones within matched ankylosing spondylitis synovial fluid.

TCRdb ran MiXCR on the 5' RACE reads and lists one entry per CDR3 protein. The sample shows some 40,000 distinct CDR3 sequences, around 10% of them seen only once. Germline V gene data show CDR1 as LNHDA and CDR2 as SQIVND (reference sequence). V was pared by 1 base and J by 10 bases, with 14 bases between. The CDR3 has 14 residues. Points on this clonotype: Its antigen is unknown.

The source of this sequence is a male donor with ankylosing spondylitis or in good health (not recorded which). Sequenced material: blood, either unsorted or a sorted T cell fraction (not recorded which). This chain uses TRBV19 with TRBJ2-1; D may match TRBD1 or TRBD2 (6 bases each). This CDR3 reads CASSIGRGSWEQFF. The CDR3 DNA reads TGTGCCAGTAGTATAGGGAGGGGGTCCTGGGAGCAGTTCTTC.